Here is one T cell receptor (beta chain) with its context. The data were taken from a study of cytotoxic CD8 clonotypes in ibrutinib-treated CLL. Whole-study context: Roughly 10 relapsed/refractory, roughly 15 treatment-naive; 17 IGHV unmutated. Response samples were drawn at a median of approximately 11 months of treatment, range 6 to 36.

Measured with immunoSEQ multiplex PCR; TCRdb has only the in-frame clones, and not every one. The data show some 170,000 clones, with more than 70% seen just once and over 2.5% held by the top ten. The clonotype was recovered from a human donor with chronic lymphocytic leukemia. Sample: PBMCs, taken at disease progression, from a patient treated with ibrutinib.

The CDR3 region is CASSDPTSGRAKNIQYF. CDR3 DNA: TGTGCCAGCAGTGACCCCACTAGCGGGAGAGCCAAAAACATTCAGTACTTC. The V gene is TRBV5-4, the J gene TRBJ2-4; 11 bases are shared with TRBD2. Germline trimming cut 5 bases from V and 0 bases from J; bases unmatched to any gene: 7. Germline lookup yields CDR1 SGHNT and CDR2 YYREEE (reference sequence). This CDR3 is 17 amino acids long.